The next 15 T cell receptor beta chains were all read from a single sample in a study of cytomegalovirus exposure and HLA in healthy donors. The PCR contained 60 Vbeta and 13 Jbeta primers. Repertoires were generated with immunoSEQ multiplex PCR, while TCRdb's copy carries only in-frame clones and drops some. The sample lists approximately 200,000 clones, 74% occurring once. The sequenced sample was PBMCs. These receptors were obtained from a young woman in good health and CMV-seropositive.

V usage is TRBV5-1 and J usage is TRBJ2-3; 7 bases match TRBD2. After removal of 0 bases from V and 3 bases from J, the junction contained 7 bases not matched to a gene. This CDR3 spans 16 amino acids. Germline loops: CDR1 SGHRS, CDR2 YFSETQ. The CDR3 spells CASSLARTRATDTQYF. The CDR3 DNA is TGCGCCAGCAGCTTGGCCCGGACTAGAGCTACAGATACGCAGTATTTT.

The chain links TRBV5-1 to TRBJ1-1; D is unresolved. Germline V gives CDR1 SGHRS, CDR2 YFSETQ. The CDR3 has 13 residues. Trimming took off 4 bases at V and 1 base at J, with 8 bases between the two ends. This CDR3 is CASSPGGNTEAFF. CDR3 DNA sequence: TGCGCCAGCAGCCCAGGAGGGAACACTGAAGCTTTCTTT.

The V and J genes are TRBV5-4 and TRBJ1-3; D is undetermined. CDR1 and CDR2 from the germline V gene are SGHNT and YYREEE (reference sequence). V dropped 0 bases and J dropped 2 bases, with 9 bases sitting between them. This CDR3 is 15 amino acids long. CDR3 residues: CASSLVDNPGNTIYF. The CDR3 nucleotides read TGTGCCAGCAGCTTGGTTGACAATCCTGGAAACACCATATATTTT.

The chain has TRBV2 and TRBJ1-1, with D maybe TRBD1 (6 bases). Trimming pared 3 bases from V and 5 bases from J, leaving 13 bases between. Germline V CDR1 and CDR2: SNHLY, FYNNEI. The CDR3 length is 14 residues. This chain's CDR3 is CASSDPGGRTEAFF. CDR3 DNA sequence: TGTGCCAGCAGTGATCCCGGGGGGCGGACTGAAGCTTTCTTT.

The chain recombines TRBV6-5 with TRBJ2-7; possibly TRBD2 for D (5 bases). This CDR3 spans 14 amino acids. Germline V gene data show CDR1 as MNHEY and CDR2 as SVGAGI. Between the trimmed V and J ends, which lost 4 bases and 3 bases, there was a span of 13 bases. The CDR3 nucleotides are TGTGCCAGCAGTTCCCTACGGGGTAACTACGAGCAGTACTTC. Protein sequence: CASSSLRGNYEQYF.

J is TRBJ2-1 and V is TRBV27; 13 bases align to TRBD2. J lost 15 bases, V lost 4 bases, and 6 bases had no gene match. Germline-derived CDR1 and CDR2 are MNHEY and SMNVEV (reference sequence). The CDR3 has 13 amino acids. Here the CDR3 DNA reads TGTGCCAGCAGTTGGGGACTAGCGGGACCCGGGTTCTTC. It is translated as CASSWGLAGPGFF.

The genes are TRBV7-9 and TRBJ2-1; TRBD2 might be the D (6 bases). V lost 5 bases, J lost 3 bases, and 11 bases lay in between. Germline values: CDR1 SEHNR, CDR2 FQNEAQ (reference sequence). CDR3 length: 14 residues. In DNA form, the CDR3 reads TGTGCCAGCAGCCCGGGACTGATCTACAATGAGCAGTTCTTC. It yields the protein CASSPGLIYNEQFF.

This clone was detected only once. The rearrangement joins TRBV27 to TRBJ2-7, with 8 bases aligning to TRBD2. CDR1 is MNHEY and CDR2 is SMNVEV in the germline V gene (reference sequence). The CDR3 totals 15 residues. The V and J ends lost 6 bases and 0 bases, in that order; junction bases with no gene match: 7. In DNA form, the CDR3 reads TGTGCCAGCAGCCGGGGGGGGGACTACTCCTACGAGCAGTACTTC. It is translated as CASSRGGDYSYEQYF.

The chain uses TRBV19 and TRBJ1-1; D ambiguous. The CDR3 contains 13 residues. V lost 3 bases and J lost 3, with 8 bases in between. Germline V lookup: CDR1 LNHDA, CDR2 SQIVND (reference sequence). CDR3 region: CASSITGYTEAFF. The CDR3 DNA is TGTGCCAGTAGTATTACGGGTTACACTGAAGCTTTCTTT.

The chain is built from TRBV4-1 and TRBJ2-5, with 11 positions matching TRBD2. The trim removed 0 bases at V and 1 base at J, leaving 4 bases unmatched. This CDR3 has 17 residues. Per the germline V gene, CDR1 is MGHRA and CDR2 is YSYEKL. CDR3 amino acids: CASSQELAGAFQETQYF. The CDR3 bases are TGCGCCAGCAGCCAAGAACTAGCGGGAGCATTCCAAGAGACCCAGTACTTC.

The chain has TRBV27 and TRBJ2-7; 7 nucleotides align to TRBD2. CDR1 and CDR2 (germline): MNHEY, SMNVEV (reference sequence). The CDR3 is made up of 15 amino acids. V lost 0 bases to trimming and J lost 5 bases; unmatched junction nucleotides: 7. The CDR3 nucleotides are TGTGCCAGCAGTTTATCGGGCGGGAGTTCCCACGAGCAGTACTTC. Protein sequence: CASSLSGGSSHEQYF.

A note on this clone: The same CDR3 arises from other DNA sequences in this sample as well. The chain uses TRBV15 and TRBJ2-1; unclear D gene. Between the trimmed V and J ends, which lost 0 bases and 4 bases, there was a span of 4 bases. The length of the CDR3 is 13 residues. Germline V CDR1 and CDR2: LNHNV, YYDKDF (reference sequence). As DNA, the CDR3 is TGTGCCACCAGCAGAGACAGGTACAATGAGCAGTTCTTC. Translated, it gives CATSRDRYNEQFF.

This sequence joins TRBV19 and TRBJ1-1; a possible D gene is TRBD1 (5 bases). Germline-derived CDR1 and CDR2 are LNHDA and SQIVND (reference sequence). V was trimmed by 6 bases and J by 0 bases, leaving 14 bases between them. CDR3 length equals 15 residues. CDR3 in amino acids: CASSQGTEMNTEAFF. CDR3 in DNA: TGTGCCAGTAGCCAAGGGACTGAAATGAACACTGAAGCTTTCTTT.

This clone came up a few times. V and J are TRBV6-6 and TRBJ1-1, with 9 bases lining up with TRBD1. CDR1 and CDR2 (germline): MNHNY, SVGAGI (reference sequence). The CDR3 has 14 amino acids. With V trimmed by 8 bases and J by 2 bases, 6 bases remained unmatched. This CDR3 reads CASHPGQGNTEAFF. The DNA for the CDR3 is TGTGCCAGCCATCCGGGACAGGGTAACACTGAAGCTTTCTTT.

This chain uses TRBV11-2 with TRBJ2-5; perhaps TRBD2 as D (6 bases). The last part of the DNA fits TRBJ2-7 better; the J call may be wrong. Germline-derived CDR1 and CDR2 are SGHAT and FQNNGV. The CDR3 runs to 12 residues. The CDR3 loop reads CASSSTRVEQYF. The CDR3 DNA reads TGTGCCAGCAGCTCGACTAGAGTCGAGCAGTACTTC.